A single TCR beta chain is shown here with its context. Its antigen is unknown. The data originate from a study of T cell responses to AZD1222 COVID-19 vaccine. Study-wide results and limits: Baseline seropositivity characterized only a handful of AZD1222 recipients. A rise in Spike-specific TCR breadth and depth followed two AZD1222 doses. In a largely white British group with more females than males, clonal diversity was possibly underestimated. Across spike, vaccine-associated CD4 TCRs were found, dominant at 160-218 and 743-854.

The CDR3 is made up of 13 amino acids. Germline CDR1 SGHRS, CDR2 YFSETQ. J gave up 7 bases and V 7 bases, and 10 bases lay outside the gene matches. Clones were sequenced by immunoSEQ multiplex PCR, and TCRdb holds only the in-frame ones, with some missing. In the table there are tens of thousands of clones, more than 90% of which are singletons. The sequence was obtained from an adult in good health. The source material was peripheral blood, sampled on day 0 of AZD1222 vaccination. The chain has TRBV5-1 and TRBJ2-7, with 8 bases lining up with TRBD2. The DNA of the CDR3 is TGCGCCAGCGGGATTATTAGCGGGACTGAGCAGTACTTC. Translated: CASGIISGTEQYF.